This T cell receptor beta chain is drawn from a study of T-cell reconstitution after alpha-beta-depleted transplantation in children. This clonotype came up many times. No antigen is known for it. Study findings and constraints: In some patients, recipient T cells and intrathymic progenitors surviving conditioning explained high day-60 diversity. Approximately two months post-transplant, alpha-beta T cells reportedly originated from several hundred expanded graft clones. T cells produced anew were the main source of T-cell counts and diversity one year after transplant.

The junction had 5 bases not matched to a gene; V was cut back by 0 bases and J by 4 bases. This CDR3 contains 16 residues. CDR1 MNHEY and CDR2 SVGAGI come from the germline V gene. The TCRbeta library was prepared with unique molecular identifiers. TCRdb reprocessed the PCR reads via MiXCR and lists one record per CDR3 protein. The sample includes about 300,000 distinct CDR3 sequences, 6% to 10% seen only once; the top ten take 8.5% to 9.5%. The source was peripheral blood, collected 360 days after TCRalphabeta/CD19-depleted stem cell transplant. The clonotype originates from a female patient aged 2-9 years who had a stem cell transplant for Fanconi anemia, so the T cells may come from the graft donor. This rearrangement joins TRBV6-5 to TRBJ2-1; 8 positions match TRBD1. This CDR3 reads CASSYSGQGLYNEQFF. The CDR3 bases are TGTGCCAGCAGTTACTCCGGACAGGGCTTGTACAATGAGCAGTTCTTC.